What follows are 6 T cell receptor beta chains derived from one specimen sequenced in a study of shared T cell receptors in the human thymus. Produced via immunoSEQ multiplex PCR; TCRdb's table is partial and in-frame only. This sample has approximately 490,000 clones, with around 78% found just once. The sample was also reused in another study, on human thymus T cells.

The sequenced sample was thymocytes. These receptor sequences come from a boy younger than two with a congenital heart defect.

This clone has a handful of counts. Here the CDR3 DNA reads TGTGCCAGCAGTCCGGGACTAGCGGGATCCGAGCAGTACTTC. Amino acids: CASSPGLAGSEQYF. The chain employs TRBV27 and TRBJ2-7; 13 nucleotides line up with TRBD2. The CDR3 totals 14 residues. CDR1 is MNHEY, CDR2 SMNVEV, per germline (reference sequence). The V and J ends lost 5 bases and 6 bases, in that order; junction bases with no gene match: 4.

The chain is built from TRBV25-1 and TRBJ2-5; the match to TRBD1 covers 7 bases. The germline CDR1 and CDR2 sequences are MGHDK and SYGVNS. Trimming took 6 bases from V and 5 from J; bases not matched to a gene: 9. The CDR3 is 14 residues long. The CDR3, as DNA: TGTGCCAGCAGGGACAGGCGAGGAAGGGAGACCCAGTACTTC. Translated: CASRDRRGRETQYF.

The V and J genes are TRBV30 and TRBJ2-7; TRBD1 might be the D (6 bases). Germline V gene lookup returns CDR1 GTSNPN and CDR2 SVGIG (reference sequence). CDR3 length equals 15 residues. Trimming took 3 bases from V and 0 from J, leaving 15 bases between them. CDR3 protein: CAWRPTQGLSYEQYF. The CDR3 DNA sequence: TGTGCCTGGAGGCCGACTCAGGGGCTCTCCTACGAGCAGTACTTC.

The CDR3, as DNA: TGTGCCAGCAGCCGACCGCGGAGGGCCTTCGCAGATACGCAGTATTTT. It is translated as CASSRPRRAFADTQYF. The chain combines TRBV7-9 with TRBJ2-3, with a weak D call TRBD2 (6 bases). Germline V lookup: CDR1 SEHNR, CDR2 FQNEAQ (reference sequence). The CDR3 loop spans 16 amino acids. V gave up 5 bases and J gave up 4 bases, with 19 bases separating them. Complete variable domain (other parts from reference TRBV7-9 and TRBJ2-3): DTGVSQNPRHKITKRGQNVTFRCDPISEHNRLYWYRQTLGQGPEFLTYFQNEAQLEKSRLLSDRFSAERPKGSFSTLEIQRTEQGDSAMYLCASSRPRRAFADTQYFGPGTRLTVL.

The chain combines TRBV9 with TRBJ2-4; 10 nucleotides agree with TRBD2. The CDR3 totals 18 residues. The trim removed 3 bases at V and 3 bases at J, leaving 12 bases unmatched. CDR1 and CDR2 from the germline V gene are SGDLS and YYNGEE. This CDR3 reads CASSDDPLLAGFKNIQYF. CDR3 DNA: TGTGCCAGCAGCGACGACCCTTTACTAGCGGGGTTCAAAAACATTCAGTACTTC.

The V gene is TRBV4-2, the J gene TRBJ2-2; D perhaps matches TRBD1 (5 bases). Deletions cut 1 base from V and 7 bases from J, with 13 bases between. This CDR3 contains 15 residues. Germline CDR1 reads LGHNA; CDR2 reads YNFKEQ. The CDR3 sequence: CASSQALGRDGELFF. In nucleotides, the CDR3 is TGTGCCAGCAGCCAAGCGCTTGGCAGGGACGGGGAGCTGTTTTTT.